This TCR beta chain was profiled in a study of cytomegalovirus exposure and HLA in healthy donors. Study-level background: An earlier analysis identified 120 million or so unique TCR beta sequences in about 179 million T cells. Overall study findings and caveats: Later analysis associated a missense DCLRE1C variant with TCR beta V- and J-gene trimming. Both high specificity and high sensitivity reportedly marked the classifier's diagnosis of cytomegalovirus status.

With regard to this clone: Its antigen remains unknown.

CDR1 is SEHNR and CDR2 is FQNEAQ in the germline V gene (reference sequence). Trimming cost V 5 bases and J 8 bases; bases outside gene matches: 3. CDR3 length: 12 residues. With 60 Vbeta and 13 Jbeta primers, the PCR was carried out. Clones were read by immunoSEQ multiplex PCR, and TCRdb kept only the in-frame ones, dropping some. The repertoire holds hundreds of thousands of clones, with over 85% as singletons. The genes are TRBV7-9 and TRBJ2-1; 7 positions match TRBD1. Material for sequencing was PBMCs. The clonotype comes from a woman aged 18-30 years in good health and CMV-seronegative. The CDR3 coding sequence is TGTGCCAGCAGCGTCACAGGGGATGAGCAGTTCTTC. It specifies CASSVTGDEQFF.